The rows below give T cell receptor beta chains drawn from one sample of a study of CD8+ T cells in alopecia areata. TCRdb's copy holds only in-frame clones and misses some; the assay was immunoSEQ multiplex PCR. The data show hundreds of thousands of clones, with roughly two thirds seen just once and roughly 1.2% held by the top ten. The sequencing here drew on CD4+ T cells sorted from blood, taken at week 0. The source of these receptors is a human donor with alopecia areata. Each CDR3 is given with its conserved first and last residue. The D gene is left open where the match is weak. Only part of the rows carry a size: once, few, many, or a class if the clone is expanded.

j_gene: TRBJ1-5
abundance: .
v_gene: TRBV6-5
d_gene: .
CDR3aa: CASRTGNQPQHF
CDR3nt: TGTGCCAGCCGGACAGGCAATCAGCCCCAGCATTTT

j_gene: TRBJ2-1
abundance: once
v_gene: TRBV10-3
d_gene: TRBD1
CDR3aa: CAISRQGREQFF
CDR3nt: TGTGCCATCAGCCGACAGGGCAGGGAGCAGTTCTTC

j_gene: TRBJ2-1
abundance: .
v_gene: TRBV30
d_gene: .
CDR3aa: CAWSRVVGEQFF
CDR3nt: TGTGCCTGGAGTCGGGTTGTCGGGGAGCAGTTCTTC

j_gene: TRBJ2-2
abundance: .
v_gene: TRBV7-9
d_gene: .
CDR3aa: CASSLISGTNTGELFF
CDR3nt: TGTGCCAGCAGCTTAATCTCAGGGACCAACACCGGGGAGCTGTTTTTT

j_gene: TRBJ1-4
abundance: .
v_gene: TRBV5-1
d_gene: TRBD1
CDR3aa: CASSPWTGNDEKLFF
CDR3nt: TGCGCCAGCAGCCCGTGGACAGGGAATGATGAAAAACTGTTTTTT

j_gene: TRBJ2-7
abundance: .
v_gene: TRBV7-9
d_gene: .
CDR3aa: CASSLMRSLPYEQYF
CDR3nt: TGTGCCAGCAGCTTAATGAGAAGCCTTCCCTACGAGCAGTACTTC

j_gene: TRBJ1-1
abundance: .
v_gene: TRBV11-2
d_gene: TRBD1
CDR3aa: CASSPGQMNTEAFF
CDR3nt: TGTGCCAGCAGCCCGGGACAGATGAACACTGAAGCTTTCTTT

j_gene: TRBJ1-5
abundance: .
v_gene: TRBV30
d_gene: .
CDR3aa: CAWSVLSQPQHF
CDR3nt: TGTGCCTGGAGTGTTCTGAGTCAGCCCCAGCATTTT

j_gene: TRBJ2-2
abundance: few
v_gene: TRBV9
d_gene: .
CDR3aa: CASSVEGAWAGELFF
CDR3nt: TGTGCCAGCAGCGTAGAAGGGGCCTGGGCCGGGGAGCTGTTTTTT

j_gene: TRBJ1-6
abundance: .
v_gene: TRBV9
d_gene: .
CDR3aa: CASSGREQGFHNSPLHF
CDR3nt: TGTGCCAGCAGCGGCCGGGAACAGGGATTTCATAATTCACCCCTCCACTTT

j_gene: TRBJ1-2
abundance: .
v_gene: TRBV29-1
d_gene: TRBD1
CDR3aa: CSFYGQGGYTF
CDR3nt: TGCAGCTTCTACGGACAGGGCGGCTACACCTTC

j_gene: TRBJ2-3
abundance: .
v_gene: TRBV30
d_gene: .
CDR3aa: CAWSVRWGDTQYF
CDR3nt: TGTGCCTGGAGTGTACGATGGGGCGATACGCAGTATTTT

j_gene: TRBJ2-1
abundance: .
v_gene: TRBV5-1
d_gene: TRBD2
CDR3aa: CASSLAGLAGARYNEQFF
CDR3nt: TGCGCCAGCAGCTTGGCCGGGCTAGCGGGGGCCCGCTACAATGAGCAGTTCTTC

j_gene: TRBJ1-1
abundance: few
v_gene: TRBV29-1
d_gene: .
CDR3aa: CSVSLLGGEAFF
CDR3nt: TGCAGCGTTAGTTTACTGGGAGGTGAAGCTTTCTTT

j_gene: TRBJ2-1
abundance: .
v_gene: TRBV19
d_gene: TRBD2
CDR3aa: CASTDLAGYNEQFF
CDR3nt: TGTGCCAGTACCGACCTAGCGGGGTACAATGAGCAGTTCTTC

j_gene: TRBJ2-7
abundance: .
v_gene: TRBV5-4
d_gene: TRBD2
CDR3aa: CASSLMTSGGGEQYF
CDR3nt: TGTGCCAGCAGCTTAATGACTAGCGGGGGGGGCGAGCAGTACTTC

j_gene: TRBJ2-7
abundance: .
v_gene: TRBV5-4
d_gene: .
CDR3aa: CASSALAEEQYF
CDR3nt: TGTGCCAGCAGCGCCTTAGCGGAAGAGCAGTACTTC

j_gene: TRBJ2-3
abundance: .
v_gene: TRBV5-1
d_gene: TRBD2
CDR3aa: CASSLALAGGTDTQYF
CDR3nt: TGCGCCAGCAGCTTGGCCTTAGCGGGGGGCACAGATACGCAGTATTTT

j_gene: TRBJ1-6
abundance: .
v_gene: TRBV7-6
d_gene: .
CDR3aa: CASSPTLGSPLHF
CDR3nt: TGTGCCAGCAGCCCAACCCTCGGTTCACCCCTCCACTTT

j_gene: TRBJ2-7
abundance: .
v_gene: TRBV4-1
d_gene: .
CDR3aa: CASSQLARDYEQYF
CDR3nt: TGCGCCAGCAGCCAACTAGCCAGGGACTACGAGCAGTACTTC

j_gene: TRBJ2-3
abundance: .
v_gene: TRBV10-3
d_gene: .
CDR3aa: CAISESNSADTQYF
CDR3nt: TGTGCCATCAGTGAGTCCAACAGTGCGGATACGCAGTATTTT

j_gene: TRBJ2-3
abundance: .
v_gene: TRBV29-1
d_gene: .
CDR3aa: CSVSGQNTDTQYF
CDR3nt: TGCAGCGTTTCGGGACAAAACACAGATACGCAGTATTTT

j_gene: TRBJ2-1
abundance: .
v_gene: TRBV15
d_gene: .
CDR3aa: CATSRDPGEQFF
CDR3nt: TGTGCCACCAGCAGAGATCCCGGTGAGCAGTTCTTC

j_gene: TRBJ1-2
abundance: .
v_gene: TRBV2
d_gene: TRBD1
CDR3aa: CASSPRTGGTYGYTF
CDR3nt: TGTGCCAGCAGCCCCAGGACAGGGGGGACCTATGGCTACACCTTC

j_gene: TRBJ1-4
abundance: .
v_gene: TRBV29-1
d_gene: TRBD1
CDR3aa: CSVEGTGGAVRGKLFF
CDR3nt: TGCAGCGTTGAAGGGACAGGGGGCGCGGTGAGGGGAAAACTGTTTTTT

j_gene: TRBJ1-6
abundance: .
v_gene: TRBV30
d_gene: .
CDR3aa: CAWSDDSPLHF
CDR3nt: TGTGCCTGGAGTGACGATTCACCCCTCCACTTT

j_gene: TRBJ2-3
abundance: few
v_gene: TRBV9
d_gene: .
CDR3aa: CASSIRGSTDTQYF
CDR3nt: TGTGCCAGCAGCATCCGGGGAAGCACAGATACGCAGTATTTT

j_gene: TRBJ1-2
abundance: .
v_gene: TRBV30
d_gene: .
CDR3aa: CAWSVMTENGYTF
CDR3nt: TGTGCCTGGAGTGTAATGACAGAGAATGGCTACACCTTC

j_gene: TRBJ1-6
abundance: .
v_gene: TRBV5-1
d_gene: TRBD1
CDR3aa: CASSLGTGDSPLHF
CDR3nt: TGCGCCAGCAGCTTAGGGACAGGGGATTCACCCCTCCACTTT

j_gene: TRBJ2-3
abundance: .
v_gene: TRBV30
d_gene: .
CDR3aa: CAWKTTGGTDTQYF
CDR3nt: TGTGCCTGGAAGACGACGGGGGGCACAGATACGCAGTATTTT

j_gene: TRBJ2-7
abundance: .
v_gene: TRBV5-1
d_gene: .
CDR3aa: CASSLMGIYEQYF
CDR3nt: TGCGCCAGCAGCTTGATGGGGATCTACGAGCAGTACTTC

j_gene: TRBJ2-2
abundance: .
v_gene: TRBV6-4
d_gene: .
CDR3aa: CASSPLGQANTGELFF
CDR3nt: TGTGCCAGCAGCCCCCTAGGGCAGGCGAACACCGGGGAGCTGTTTTTT

j_gene: TRBJ2-3
abundance: .
v_gene: TRBV5-6
d_gene: .
CDR3aa: CASSLTANTQYF
CDR3nt: TGTGCCAGCAGCTTAACTGCAAATACGCAGTATTTT

j_gene: TRBJ1-1
abundance: once
v_gene: TRBV30
d_gene: .
CDR3aa: CAWSRRGTSNTEAFF
CDR3nt: TGTGCCTGGAGTCGCAGGGGAACCTCGAACACTGAAGCTTTCTTT

j_gene: TRBJ1-2
abundance: .
v_gene: TRBV19
d_gene: .
CDR3aa: CASSAGRGYGYTF
CDR3nt: TGTGCCAGTAGCGCAGGGAGGGGCTATGGCTACACCTTC

j_gene: TRBJ2-1
abundance: .
v_gene: TRBV6-5
d_gene: .
CDR3aa: CASSWAGMANEQFF
CDR3nt: TGTGCCAGCAGTTGGGCAGGGATGGCCAATGAGCAGTTCTTC

j_gene: TRBJ1-1
abundance: once
v_gene: TRBV20-1
d_gene: .
CDR3aa: CSAREPEAFF
CDR3nt: TGCAGTGCTAGAGAACCGGAAGCTTTCTTT

j_gene: TRBJ2-1
abundance: few
v_gene: TRBV29-1
d_gene: .
CDR3aa: CSVHNRVREQFF
CDR3nt: TGCAGCGTTCATAACAGGGTGCGGGAGCAGTTCTTC